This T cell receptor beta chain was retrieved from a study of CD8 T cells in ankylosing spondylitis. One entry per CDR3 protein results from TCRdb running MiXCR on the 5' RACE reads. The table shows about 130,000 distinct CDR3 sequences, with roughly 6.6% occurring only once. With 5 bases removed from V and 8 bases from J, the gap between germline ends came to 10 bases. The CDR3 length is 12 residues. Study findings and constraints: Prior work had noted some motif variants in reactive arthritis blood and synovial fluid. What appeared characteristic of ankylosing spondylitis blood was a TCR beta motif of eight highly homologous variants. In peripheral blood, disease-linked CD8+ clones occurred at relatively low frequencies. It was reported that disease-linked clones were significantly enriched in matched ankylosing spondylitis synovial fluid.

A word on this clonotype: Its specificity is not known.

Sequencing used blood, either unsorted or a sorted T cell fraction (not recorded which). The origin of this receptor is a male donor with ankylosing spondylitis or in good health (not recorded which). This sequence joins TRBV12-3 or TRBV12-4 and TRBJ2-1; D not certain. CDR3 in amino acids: CASSPSNDEQFF. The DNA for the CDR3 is TGTGCCAGCAGTCCGTCGAACGATGAGCAGTTCTTC.